Listed here is a single T cell receptor beta chain. The data are from a study of cytomegalovirus exposure and HLA in healthy donors. As for the study in general: A prior study identified over 100 million unique TCR beta sequences from about 200 million T cells.

The CDR3 contains 13 residues. V dropped 4 bases and J dropped 10 bases, with 15 bases sitting between them. Germline CDR1 SGHRS, CDR2 YFSETQ. The PCR ran on 60 Vbeta and 13 Jbeta primers. Some clones are missing from TCRdb's copy, which holds only in-frame ones; the method was immunoSEQ multiplex PCR. Its table lists roughly 74,000 clones. The chain joins TRBV5-1 to TRBJ2-1; D is possibly TRBD1 (5 bases). Material: PBMCs. The receptor comes from a female donor in good health and CMV-seropositive. CDR3 in amino acids: CASSPGRAEEQFF. CDR3 DNA sequence: TGCGCCAGCAGCCCTGGCAGGGCCGAAGAGCAGTTCTTC.